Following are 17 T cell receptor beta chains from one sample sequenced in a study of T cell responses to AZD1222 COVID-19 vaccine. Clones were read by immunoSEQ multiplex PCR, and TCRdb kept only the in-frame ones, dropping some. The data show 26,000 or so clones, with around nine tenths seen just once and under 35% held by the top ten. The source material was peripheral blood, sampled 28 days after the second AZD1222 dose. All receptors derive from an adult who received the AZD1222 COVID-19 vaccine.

CDR3 nucleotides: TGTGCCAGTACCCCGTCCGGGACAGGGGGCGACGAGCAGTACTTC. Its protein product is CASTPSGTGGDEQYF. The chain combines TRBV19 with TRBJ2-7; TRBD1 matches at 12 bases. V shed 7 bases and J 5 bases; nucleotides not matched to a gene: 9. This CDR3 is 15 amino acids long. CDR1 LNHDA and CDR2 SQIVND come from the germline V gene (reference sequence).

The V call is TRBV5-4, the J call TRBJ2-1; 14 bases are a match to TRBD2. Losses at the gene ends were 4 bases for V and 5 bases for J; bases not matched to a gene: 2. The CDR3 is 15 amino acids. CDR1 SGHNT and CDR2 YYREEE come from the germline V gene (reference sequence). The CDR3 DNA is TGTGCCAGCAGCGGGACTAGCGGGAGCCACAATGAGCAGTTCTTC. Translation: CASSGTSGSHNEQFF.

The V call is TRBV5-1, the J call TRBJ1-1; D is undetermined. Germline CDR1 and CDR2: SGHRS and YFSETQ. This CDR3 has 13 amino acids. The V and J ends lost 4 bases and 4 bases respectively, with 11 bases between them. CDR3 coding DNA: TGCGCCAGCAGCCCGATAGTCAGCACTGAAGCTTTCTTT. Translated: CASSPIVSTEAFF. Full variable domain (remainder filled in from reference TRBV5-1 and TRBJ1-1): KAGVTQTPRYLIKTRGQQVTLSCSPISGHRSVSWYQQTPGQGLQFLFEYFSETQRNKGNFPGRFSGRQFSNSRSEMNVSTLELGDSALYLCASSPIVSTEAFFGQGTRLTVV.

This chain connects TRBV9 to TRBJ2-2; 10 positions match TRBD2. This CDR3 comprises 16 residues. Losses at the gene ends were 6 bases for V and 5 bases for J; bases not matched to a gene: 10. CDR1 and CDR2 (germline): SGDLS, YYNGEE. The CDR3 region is CASTLQAGGGTGELFF. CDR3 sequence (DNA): TGTGCCAGCACCTTGCAAGCGGGAGGGGGTACCGGGGAGCTGTTTTTT. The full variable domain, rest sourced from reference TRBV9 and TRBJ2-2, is DSGVTQTPKHLITATGQRVTLRCSPRSGDLSVYWYQQSLDQGLQFLIQYYNGEERAKGNILERFSAQQFPDLHSELNLSSLELGDSALYFCASTLQAGGGTGELFFGEGSRLTVL.

CDR3 amino acids: CALKTFNRITDTQYF. The CDR3 nucleotides are TGTGCCCTGAAAACGTTCAATAGGATCACAGATACGCAGTATTTT. The chain combines TRBV30 with TRBJ2-3; D is ambiguous. CDR1 GTSNPN and CDR2 SVGIG come from the germline V gene (reference sequence). V lost 8 bases to trimming and J lost 2 bases, with 20 bases between them. There are 15 residues in the CDR3.

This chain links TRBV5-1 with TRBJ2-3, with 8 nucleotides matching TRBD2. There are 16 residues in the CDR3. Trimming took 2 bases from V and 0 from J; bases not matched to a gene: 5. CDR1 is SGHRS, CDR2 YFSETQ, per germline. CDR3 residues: CASSFFSGISTDTQYF. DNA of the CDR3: TGCGCCAGCAGCTTTTTTAGCGGGATTAGCACAGATACGCAGTATTTT.

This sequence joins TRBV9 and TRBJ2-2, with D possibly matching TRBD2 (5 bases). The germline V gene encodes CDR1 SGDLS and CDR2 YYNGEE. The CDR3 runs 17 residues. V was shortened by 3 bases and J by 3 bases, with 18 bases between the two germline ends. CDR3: CASSGGGERAYTGELFF. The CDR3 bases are TGTGCCAGCAGCGGAGGAGGAGAAAGGGCCTACACCGGGGAGCTGTTTTTT. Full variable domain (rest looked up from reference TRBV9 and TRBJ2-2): DSGVTQTPKHLITATGQRVTLRCSPRSGDLSVYWYQQSLDQGLQFLIQYYNGEERAKGNILERFSAQQFPDLHSELNLSSLELGDSALYFCASSGGGERAYTGELFFGEGSRLTVL.

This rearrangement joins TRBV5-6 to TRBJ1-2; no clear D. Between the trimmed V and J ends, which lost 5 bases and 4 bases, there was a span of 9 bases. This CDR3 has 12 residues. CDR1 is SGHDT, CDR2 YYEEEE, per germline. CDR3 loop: CASSRQVYGYTF. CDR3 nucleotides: TGTGCCAGCAGTCGGCAGGTCTATGGCTACACCTTC. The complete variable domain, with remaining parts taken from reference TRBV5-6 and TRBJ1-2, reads DAGVTQSPTHLIKTRGQQVTLRCSPKSGHDTVSWYQQALGQGPQFIFQYYEEEERQRGNFPDRFSGHQFPNYSSELNVNALLLGDSALYLCASSRQVYGYTFGSGTRLTVV.

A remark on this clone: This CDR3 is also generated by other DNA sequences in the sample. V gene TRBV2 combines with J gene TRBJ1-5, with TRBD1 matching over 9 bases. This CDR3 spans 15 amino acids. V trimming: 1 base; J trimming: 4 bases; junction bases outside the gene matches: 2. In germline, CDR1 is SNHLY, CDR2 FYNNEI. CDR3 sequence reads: CASSEEGTGNQPQHF. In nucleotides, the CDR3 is TGTGCCAGCAGTGAAGAGGGGACAGGGAATCAGCCCCAGCATTTT.

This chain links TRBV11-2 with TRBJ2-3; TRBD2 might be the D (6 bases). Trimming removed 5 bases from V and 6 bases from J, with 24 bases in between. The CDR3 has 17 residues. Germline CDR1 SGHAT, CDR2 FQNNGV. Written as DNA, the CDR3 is TGTGCCAGCAGCACTCGGGGGAAAGGGGCTATCTATGATACGCAGTATTTT. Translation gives CASSTRGKGAIYDTQYF.

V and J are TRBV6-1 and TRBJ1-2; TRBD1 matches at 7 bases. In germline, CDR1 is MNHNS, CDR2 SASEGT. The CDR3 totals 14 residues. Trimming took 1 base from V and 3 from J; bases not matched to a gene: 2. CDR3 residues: CASSEGQGDYGYTF. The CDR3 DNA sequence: TGTGCCAGCAGTGAAGGACAGGGAGACTATGGCTACACCTTC.

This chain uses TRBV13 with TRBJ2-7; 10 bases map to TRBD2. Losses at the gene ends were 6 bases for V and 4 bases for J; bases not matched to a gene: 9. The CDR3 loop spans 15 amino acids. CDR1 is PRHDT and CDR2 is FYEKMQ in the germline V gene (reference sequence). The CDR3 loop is CASSPTTSGEYEQYF. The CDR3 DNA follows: TGTGCCAGCAGTCCAACTACTAGCGGGGAATACGAGCAGTACTTC.

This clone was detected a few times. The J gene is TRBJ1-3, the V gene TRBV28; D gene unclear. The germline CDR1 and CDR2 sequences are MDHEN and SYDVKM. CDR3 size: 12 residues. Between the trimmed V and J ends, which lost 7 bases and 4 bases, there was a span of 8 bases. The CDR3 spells CASTQGGNTIYF. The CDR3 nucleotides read TGTGCCAGCACCCAAGGGGGAAACACCATATATTTT.

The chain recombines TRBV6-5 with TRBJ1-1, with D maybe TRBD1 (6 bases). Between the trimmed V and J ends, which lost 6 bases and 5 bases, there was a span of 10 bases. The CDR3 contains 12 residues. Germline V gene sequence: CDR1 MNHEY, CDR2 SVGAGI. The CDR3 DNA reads TGTGCCAGCAGGAGACAGGAAACTGAAGCTTTCTTT. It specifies CASRRQETEAFF.

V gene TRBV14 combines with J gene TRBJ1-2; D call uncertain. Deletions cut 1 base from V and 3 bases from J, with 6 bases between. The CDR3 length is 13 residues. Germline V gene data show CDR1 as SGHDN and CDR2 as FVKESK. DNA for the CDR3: TGTGCCAGCAGCCAAGTCATCTACTATGGCTACACCTTC. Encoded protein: CASSQVIYYGYTF.

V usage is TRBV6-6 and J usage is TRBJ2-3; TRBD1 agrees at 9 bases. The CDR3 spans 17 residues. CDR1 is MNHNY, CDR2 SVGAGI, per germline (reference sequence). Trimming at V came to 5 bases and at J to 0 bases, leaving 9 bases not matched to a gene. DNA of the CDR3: TGTGCCAGCAGTCGGACAGGGGCCACTGGGAGCACAGATACGCAGTATTTT. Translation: CASSRTGATGSTDTQYF.

The CDR3 sequence is CASSYLTYEQYF. The CDR3 nucleotides read TGTGCCAGCAGTTACTTGACTTACGAGCAGTACTTC. This chain joins TRBV6-5 and TRBJ2-7; D uncertain. CDR1 and CDR2 (germline): MNHEY, SVGAGI. This CDR3 comprises 12 residues. V was pared by 1 base and J by 4 bases, with 5 bases between.